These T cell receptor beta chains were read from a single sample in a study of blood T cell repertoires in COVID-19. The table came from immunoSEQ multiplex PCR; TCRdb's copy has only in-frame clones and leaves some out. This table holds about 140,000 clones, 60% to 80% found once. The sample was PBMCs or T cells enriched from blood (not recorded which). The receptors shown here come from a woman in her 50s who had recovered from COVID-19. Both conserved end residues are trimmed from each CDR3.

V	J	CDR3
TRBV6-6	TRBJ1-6	ASSLRPPQGTLNSPLH
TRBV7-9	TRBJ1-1	ASSLDRGEAF
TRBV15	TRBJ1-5	ATSRARNNQPQH
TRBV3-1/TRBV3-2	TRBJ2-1	ASSGAGNEQF
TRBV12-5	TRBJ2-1	ASGSTWTPSSYNEQF
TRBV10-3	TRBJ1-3	AISEPVGGTRNTIY
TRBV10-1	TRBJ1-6	ASRRDGSSYNSPLH
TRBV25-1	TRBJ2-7	ASSRVGNEQY
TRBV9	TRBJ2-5	ASSVAPTRETQY
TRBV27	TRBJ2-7	ASSHSGRAYEQY
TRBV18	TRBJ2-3	ASSPPWERNTDTQY
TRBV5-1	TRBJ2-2	ASSLRASGRATGELF
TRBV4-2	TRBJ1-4	ASSQDLVATNEKLF
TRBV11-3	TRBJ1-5	ASSLGGNSNQPQH
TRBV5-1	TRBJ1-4	ASSLGSGGPNEKLF
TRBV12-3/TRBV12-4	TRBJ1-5	ASSLGGGTH
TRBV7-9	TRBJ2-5	ASSLVDSPQETQY
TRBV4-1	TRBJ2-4	ASSPNQLQGSKNIQY
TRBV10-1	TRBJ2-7	ASTPGTSSYEQY
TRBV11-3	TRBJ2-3	ASSPPFEGHTQY
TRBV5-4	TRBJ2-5	ASSLGVGTGVETQY
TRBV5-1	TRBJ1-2	ASSWDKSYGYT
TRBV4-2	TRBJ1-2	ASSLTGGEGNYGYT
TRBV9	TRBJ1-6	ASSPRTANSPLH
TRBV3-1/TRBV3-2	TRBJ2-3	ASRGWGSTDTQY
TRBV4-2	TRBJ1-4	ASSQDRGGSAEKLF
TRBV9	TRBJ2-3	ASSARVRDTQY